The 8 T cell receptor beta chains in this list originate from one sample, sequenced in a study of cytomegalovirus exposure and HLA in healthy donors. This PCR relied on a set of 60 Vbeta primers and 13 Jbeta primers. Profiling relied on immunoSEQ multiplex PCR, and the TCRdb table lists in-frame clones only, not all of them. The sample holds about 120,000 clones; 74% are singletons and the top ten take around 4.2%. Source material: PBMCs. The receptor source for this set is a middle-aged woman in good health and CMV-seropositive.

This sequence joins TRBV30 and TRBJ2-7, with 9 positions matching TRBD1. V lost 3 bases to trimming and J lost 2 bases; unmatched junction nucleotides: 8. This CDR3 region has 15 residues. From germline, CDR1 is GTSNPN and CDR2 SVGIG (reference sequence). CDR3 region: CAWRLTGTGTYEQYF. The CDR3 nucleotides are TGTGCCTGGAGATTGACCGGGACAGGGACCTACGAGCAGTACTTC. The full variable domain, in which reference TRBV30 and TRBJ2-7 provide the parts outside the CDR3, is SQTIHQWPATLVQPVGSPLSLECTVEGTSNPNLYWYRQAAGRGLQLLFYSVGIGQISSEVPQNLSASRPQDRQFILSSKKLLLSDSGFYLCAWRLTGTGTYEQYFGPGTRLTVT.

This clone was seen just once. This chain links TRBV18 with TRBJ1-5; 9 bases align to TRBD1. Germline V CDR1 and CDR2: KGHSH, LQKENI. The CDR3 is 14 residues long. The trim removed 4 bases at V and 2 bases at J, leaving 0 bases unmatched. The CDR3 sequence is CASSRQGGNQPQHF. CDR3 sequence (DNA): TGTGCCAGCTCACGACAGGGGGGCAATCAGCCCCAGCATTTT.

The V and J genes are TRBV7-3 and TRBJ2-1; tentatively, D is TRBD1 (6 bases). Germline V gene sequence: CDR1 SGHTA, CDR2 FQGTGA. This CDR3 has 14 residues. Trimming removed 4 bases at V and 8 bases at J, with 15 bases between. Here the CDR3 DNA reads TGTGCCAGCAGCTCCCGCGACAGGAGAGATGAGCAGTTCTTC. The encoded protein is CASSSRDRRDEQFF. The variable domain in full, completed from reference TRBV7-3 and TRBJ2-1, reads GAGVSQTPSNKVTEKGKYVELRCDPISGHTALYWYRQSLGQGPEFLIYFQGTGAADDSGLPNDRFFAVRPEGSVSTLKIQRTERGDSAVYLCASSSRDRRDEQFFGPGTRLTVL.

This clone has a handful of counts. The chain carries TRBV7-2 and TRBJ2-7, with a weak D call TRBD1 (5 bases). The CDR3 contains 13 residues. CDR1 and CDR2 from the germline V gene are SGHTA and FQGNSA. Trimming stripped 3 bases from V and 1 base from J, with 7 bases between. The DNA of the CDR3 is TGTGCCAGCAGCTTCACAGGATCCTACGAGCAGTACTTC. This sequence encodes CASSFTGSYEQYF.

The V gene is TRBV5-1, the J gene TRBJ1-1; D uncertain. From germline, CDR1 is SGHRS and CDR2 YFSETQ. Deletions cut 4 bases from V and 6 bases from J, with 19 bases between. This CDR3 comprises 15 residues. As DNA, the CDR3 is TGCGCCAGCAGCCTAGACCGAACGGGGAGCCCTGAAGCTTTCTTT. Its protein is CASSLDRTGSPEAFF.

The genes are TRBV28 and TRBJ2-7; 9 bases are shared with TRBD1. The CDR3 length is 18 residues. From germline, CDR1 is MDHEN and CDR2 SYDVKM. V lost 3 bases to trimming and J lost 0 bases; unmatched junction nucleotides: 12. CDR3 amino acids: CASSFSASGQGPSYEQYF. DNA for the CDR3: TGTGCCAGCAGTTTTTCCGCCTCGGGACAGGGCCCCTCCTACGAGCAGTACTTC.

The chain links TRBV19 to TRBJ2-7; 8 bases are shared with TRBD2. Unmatched junction bases numbered 15, after V lost 5 bases and J lost 0 bases. Germline loops: CDR1 LNHDA, CDR2 SQIVND (reference sequence). This CDR3 is 18 amino acids long. The CDR3 DNA reads TGTGCCAGTAGTCAAGAACCCCAGGGCGGGGGGTACTCCTACGAGCAGTACTTC. This translates into CASSQEPQGGGYSYEQYF.

The chain couples TRBV7-9 to TRBJ2-2, with TRBD2 identical over 7 bases. V was pared by 3 bases and J by 5 bases, with 6 bases of the junction left unmatched. Germline lookup yields CDR1 SEHNR and CDR2 FQNEAQ (reference sequence). CDR3 length: 15 residues. CDR3 DNA: TGTGCCAGCAGCTTGACCGGGACTATAACCGGGGAGCTGTTTTTT. Protein sequence: CASSLTGTITGELFF. The complete variable domain, with remaining parts taken from reference TRBV7-9 and TRBJ2-2, reads DTGVSQNPRHKITKRGQNVTFRCDPISEHNRLYWYRQTLGQGPEFLTYFQNEAQLEKSRLLSDRFSAERPKGSFSTLEIQRTEQGDSAMYLCASSLTGTITGELFFGEGSRLTVL.